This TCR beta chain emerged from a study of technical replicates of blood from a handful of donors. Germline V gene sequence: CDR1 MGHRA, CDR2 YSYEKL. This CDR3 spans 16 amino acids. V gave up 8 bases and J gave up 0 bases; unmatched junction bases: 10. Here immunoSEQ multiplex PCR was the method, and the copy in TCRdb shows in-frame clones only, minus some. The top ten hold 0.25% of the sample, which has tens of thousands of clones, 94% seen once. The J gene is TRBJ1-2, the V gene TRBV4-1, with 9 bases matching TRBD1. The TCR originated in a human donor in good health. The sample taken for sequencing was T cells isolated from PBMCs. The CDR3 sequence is CASSKGQGATNYGYTF. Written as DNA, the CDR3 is TGCGCCAGCTCGAAGGGACAGGGCGCTACTAACTATGGCTACACCTTC.